The text below deals with one T cell receptor (beta chain). Antigen unknown. This record comes from a study of somatic mutations in cytotoxic T cells in rheumatoid arthritis. Findings and caveats of the study: The largest CD8+ clone made up over 20% of CD8+ cells in about an eighth of the 65 patients.

Sequencing was performed with immunoSEQ multiplex PCR; in TCRdb, only in-frame clones are kept and a portion is missing. Here the sample spans approximately 12,000 clones, 70% to 80% being singletons. Per the germline V gene, CDR1 is MGHRA and CDR2 is YSYEKL. This CDR3 comprises 14 residues. V gave up 7 bases and J gave up 1 base, with 8 bases separating them. CD4+ cells and CD8+ cells were each obtained through positive magnetic bead selection, and their purity was assessed by flow cytometry. The sequence came from a man aged 50-59 years in good health. Sequenced input: CD8+ T cells sorted from blood. The J gene is TRBJ2-6, the V gene TRBV4-1, with D perhaps TRBD1 (5 bases). CDR3 protein: CASTQGSGANVLTF. DNA for the CDR3: TGCGCCAGCACGCAGGGTTCTGGGGCCAACGTCCTGACTTTC.